This entry lists 26 T cell receptor beta chains sequenced from one sample in a study of T cell repertoires in cytomegalovirus infection. TCRdb reanalysed the reads using MiXCR and keeps one entry per CDR3 protein. The table includes about 530,000 distinct CDR3 sequences, about a quarter detected once. The sample taken for sequencing was PBMCs. The receptors originated from a human donor in good health (CMV status not recorded). Some clones in this sample may be carry-over from other donors' samples.

The V call is TRBV7-8, the J call TRBJ2-1; 9 nucleotides line up with TRBD2. Trimming removed 6 bases from V and 7 bases from J; junction bases left unmatched: 13. Germline V gene lookup returns CDR1 SGHVS and CDR2 FQNEAQ. This CDR3 has 16 amino acids. CDR3 coding DNA: TGTGCCAGCAGACGCCCCGGGGCGGGAGGGGCGAATGAGCAGTTCTTC. The encoded protein is CASRRPGAGGANEQFF.

The sample holds a few counts of this clonotype. The chain's CDR3 is CASSYSFGADRYNEQFF. The DNA for the CDR3 is TGTGCCAGCAGTTACTCATTTGGGGCAGACCGATACAATGAGCAGTTCTTC. The chain employs TRBV6-5 and TRBJ2-1, with D tentatively TRBD1 (5 bases). Looked up from germline, CDR1 is MNHEY and CDR2 is SVGAGI. The CDR3 runs 17 residues. Trimming removed 0 bases from V and 4 bases from J, with 16 bases in between.

The V gene is TRBV6-2 or TRBV6-3, the J gene TRBJ1-1; maybe TRBD1 (6 bases). V lost 0 bases and J lost 11, with 10 bases in between. Germline assignment: CDR1 MNHEY and CDR2 SVGEGT. The CDR3 length is 12 residues. The DNA for the CDR3 is TGTGCCAGCAGTTACTCCGGACAGAAGGCTTTCTTT. Its translation is CASSYSGQKAFF.

This clonotype has a handful of counts. This chain connects TRBV29-1 to TRBJ2-1, with 8 bases matching TRBD2. The CDR3 runs to 15 residues. The V gene's germline CDR1 is SQVTM and CDR2 ANQGSEA. V lost 2 bases to trimming and J lost 5 bases; unmatched junction nucleotides: 8. CDR3 protein: CSVERKLAEHNEQFF. DNA of the CDR3: TGCAGCGTTGAAAGAAAACTAGCGGAACACAATGAGCAGTTCTTC.

The chain employs TRBV7-2 and TRBJ1-3; D gene ambiguous. Trimming removed 5 bases at V and 0 bases at J, with 17 bases between. The CDR3 totals 17 residues. Looked up from germline, CDR1 is SGHTA and CDR2 is FQGNSA. The CDR3 sequence: CASSPQPLLNSGNTIYF. In DNA, the CDR3 is TGTGCCAGCAGCCCACAGCCGTTACTGAACTCTGGAAACACCATATATTTT.

This clonotype showed up just a few times. The chain combines TRBV6-1 with TRBJ1-5; D uncertain. From germline, CDR1 is MNHNS and CDR2 SASEGT. The CDR3 totals 15 residues. The ends were cut back, 0 bases at V and 4 bases at J, with 10 bases in the middle. The CDR3 is CASSEAGGQNQPQHF. Here the CDR3 DNA reads TGTGCCAGCAGTGAAGCAGGCGGGCAGAATCAGCCCCAGCATTTT.

The table lists this clonotype with many counts. J is TRBJ2-7 and V is TRBV7-2, with 7 bases that match TRBD2. Looked up from germline, CDR1 is SGHTA and CDR2 is FQGNSA. The CDR3 runs to 14 residues. V trimming: 5 bases; J trimming: 0 bases; junction bases outside the gene matches: 4. The CDR3 DNA sequence: TGTGCCAGCAGCAAATCTAGCGGCTCCTACGAGCAGTACTTC. Translating gives CASSKSSGSYEQYF. The full variable domain, its missing parts supplied by reference TRBV7-2 and TRBJ2-7, is GAGVSQSPSNKVTEKGKDVELRCDPISGHTALYWYRQSLGQGLEFLIYFQGNSAPDKSGLPSDRFSAERTGGSVSTLTIQRTQQEDSAVYLCASSKSSGSYEQYFGPGTRLTVT.

In regard to this clonotype: Given a much more abundant clone one base away, this may be a read error. The rearrangement joins TRBV28 to TRBJ1-1, with D possibly TRBD1 on 6 matching bases. The V gene's germline CDR1 is MDHEN and CDR2 SYDVKM. V dropped 3 bases and J dropped 6 bases, with 11 bases sitting between them. CDR3 length equals 13 residues. CDR3 sequence (DNA): TGTGCCAGCAGTTTGACAGGTTGGTCTGAAGCTTTCTTT. It translates to CASSLTGWSEAFF.

This clonotype was observed a handful of times. The chain joins TRBV7-2 to TRBJ2-7, with D possibly matching TRBD2 (5 bases). The CDR3 is made up of 15 amino acids. Germline-derived CDR1 and CDR2 are SGHTA and FQGNSA. The V end was cut by 0 bases, the J end by 0 bases, with 9 bases between. The CDR3 region has the DNA TGTGCCAGCAGCTTAGCTAGCGAAAGCTCCTACGAGCAGTACTTC. This sequence encodes CASSLASESSYEQYF. Using reference TRBV7-2 and TRBJ2-7 for the parts outside the CDR3, the full variable domain is GAGVSQSPSNKVTEKGKDVELRCDPISGHTALYWYRQSLGQGLEFLIYFQGNSAPDKSGLPSDRFSAERTGGSVSTLTIQRTQQEDSAVYLCASSLASESSYEQYFGPGTRLTVT.

Ten or more counts support this clonotype. The chain couples TRBV7-2 to TRBJ1-1, with D maybe TRBD1 (6 bases). V shed 5 bases and J shed 7 bases, with 11 bases lying between them. The CDR3 is made up of 12 amino acids. The germline CDR1 and CDR2 sequences are SGHTA and FQGNSA. The CDR3 protein is CASSPTGYEAFF. The CDR3 DNA reads as TGTGCCAGCAGCCCAACAGGGTATGAAGCTTTCTTT.

This clonotype was observed many times. V is TRBV7-9 and J is TRBJ2-5; 13 nucleotides match TRBD2. The germline gives CDR1 SEHNR, CDR2 FQNEAQ (reference sequence). The CDR3 has 15 residues. After removal of 5 bases from V and 2 bases from J, the junction contained 2 bases not matched to a gene. In DNA form, the CDR3 reads TGTGCCAGCAGCCCGGGACTAGCGGGACAAGAGACCCAGTACTTC. This translates into CASSPGLAGQETQYF.

This clonotype has ten or more counts. The chain uses TRBV7-2 and TRBJ2-5, with D unresolved. Trimming removed 7 bases from V and 5 bases from J, with 17 bases in between. CDR1 is SGHTA, CDR2 FQGNSA, per germline. CDR3 size: 14 residues. For the CDR3, the DNA is TGTGCCAGCAACTCGGATTTAGGTCGGGAGACCCAGTACTTC. This gives the protein CASNSDLGRETQYF.

This chain joins TRBV19 and TRBJ1-5, with 8 nucleotides matching TRBD1. Germline values: CDR1 LNHDA, CDR2 SQIVND (reference sequence). The trim removed 4 bases at V and 2 bases at J, leaving 7 bases unmatched. The CDR3 totals 16 residues. CDR3 in DNA: TGTGCCAGTAGTACCTGGGGACAGGTCGGCAATCAGCCCCAGCATTTT. It is translated as CASSTWGQVGNQPQHF.

The rearrangement links TRBV18 to TRBJ1-4; D remains ambiguous. Trimming left V 2 bases short and J 0 bases short, with 7 bases between. The CDR3 is 15 residues long. Germline loops: CDR1 KGHSH, CDR2 LQKENI. The chain's CDR3 is CASSPSIATNEKLFF. CDR3 DNA: TGTGCCAGCTCACCATCGATTGCAACTAATGAAAAACTGTTTTTT.

This chain joins TRBV7-2 and TRBJ2-7, with 10 bases matching TRBD2. J gave up 2 bases and V 5 bases, and 9 bases lay outside the gene matches. This CDR3 region has 16 residues. From germline, CDR1 is SGHTA and CDR2 FQGNSA. The CDR3 DNA sequence: TGTGCCAGCAGCCCCTTCGGCAGCGGGAGGGCCTACGAGCAGTACTTC. Translating gives CASSPFGSGRAYEQYF.

This clonotype was seen a few times. The chain joins TRBV4-1 to TRBJ1-5, with a possible D match to TRBD1 (5 bases). CDR1 is MGHRA and CDR2 is YSYEKL in the germline V gene. V lost 2 bases and J lost 2, with 13 bases in between. The CDR3 loop spans 16 amino acids. CDR3 loop: CASSQLLGGGNQPQHF. The DNA of the CDR3 is TGCGCCAGCAGCCAACTCTTGGGGGGGGGCAATCAGCCCCAGCATTTT.

This clonotype was observed many times. The chain recombines TRBV7-8 with TRBJ1-6, with 7 bases identical to TRBD1. The CDR3 extends over 14 amino acids. J was trimmed by 7 bases and V by 1 base; bases with no gene match: 1. From germline, CDR1 is SGHVS and CDR2 FQNEAQ. The CDR3 nucleotides are TGTGCCAGCAGCTTAGGGGACAGAAATTCACCCCTCCACTTT. It specifies CASSLGDRNSPLHF.

The chain combines TRBV6-8 with TRBJ2-1, with D perhaps TRBD2 (6 bases). Per germline, CDR1 MNHGY and CDR2 SAAAGT. The length of the CDR3 is 15 residues. V dropped 6 bases and J dropped 2 bases, with 14 bases sitting between them. The CDR3 spells CASRRMGGTYNEQFF. DNA for the CDR3: TGTGCCAGCAGACGGATGGGAGGAACCTACAATGAGCAGTTCTTC.

This clonotype was found a few times. The chain links TRBV7-6 to TRBJ2-5, with D perhaps assigned TRBD1 or TRBD2 (6 bases each). Per germline, CDR1 SGHVS and CDR2 FNYEAQ. V shed 3 bases and J shed 3 bases, with 14 bases lying between them. The CDR3 has 15 amino acids. CDR3 DNA: TGTGCCAGCAGCTTGGGGGGCCTGGGGGAAGAGACCCAGTACTTC. Its translation: CASSLGGLGEETQYF.

The chain carries TRBV29-1 and TRBJ2-7; 9 nucleotides align to TRBD1. Germline-derived CDR1 and CDR2 are SQVTM and ANQGSEA. V lost 4 bases, J lost 3 bases, and 1 base stayed unmatched. The CDR3 has 12 amino acids. CDR3 sequence reads: CSVVDRGYEQYF. The CDR3 nucleotides read TGCAGCGTTGTGGACAGGGGCTACGAGCAGTACTTC.

The sample holds many counts of this clonotype. The DNA of the CDR3 is TGTGCCATCAGTGAGTCATCCCAAGAGACCCAGTACTTC. It codes for CAISESSQETQYF. This chain connects TRBV10-3 to TRBJ2-5; D is ambiguous. The germline V and J ends were trimmed by 0 bases and 1 base, with 3 bases remaining between them. This CDR3 is 13 amino acids long. Germline assignment: CDR1 ENHRY and CDR2 SYGVKD.

This clonotype has only a few counts. This CDR3 is CASSQRLAGVSYEQYF. The CDR3 DNA follows: TGTGCCAGCAGCCAACGGCTGGCGGGAGTCAGCTACGAGCAGTACTTC. The chain combines TRBV14 with TRBJ2-7, with 7 bases fitting TRBD2. Per germline, CDR1 SGHDN and CDR2 FVKESK. The CDR3 is made up of 16 amino acids. The junction had 10 bases not matched to a gene; V was cut back by 2 bases and J by 3 bases.

This clonotype has more than one count but fewer than ten. J is TRBJ1-2 and V is TRBV12-3 or TRBV12-4; D call uncertain. The CDR3 loop spans 15 amino acids. The germline V and J ends were trimmed by 5 bases and 5 bases, with 18 bases remaining between them. As DNA, the CDR3 is TGTGCCAGCAGTCTGGATGTAAAAAACATTTATGGCTACACCTTC. Translating it yields CASSLDVKNIYGYTF.

This sequence joins TRBV28 and TRBJ1-1; D uncertain. Germline-derived CDR1 and CDR2 are MDHEN and SYDVKM. CDR3 length: 18 amino acids. V shed 3 bases and J shed 0 bases, with 20 bases lying between them. The CDR3 loop is CASSLFIVRRNMNTEAFF. The CDR3 DNA follows: TGTGCCAGCAGTTTGTTCATTGTACGGAGAAACATGAACACTGAAGCTTTCTTT.

This chain joins TRBV29-1 and TRBJ2-7; weak D call: TRBD2 (6 bases). Trimming left V 4 bases short and J 0 bases short, with 16 bases between. The germline V gene encodes CDR1 SQVTM and CDR2 ANQGSEA. The CDR3 is 15 residues long. The DNA for the CDR3 is TGCAGCGTTGTTCCAGGCGGGGTTAGCTCCTACGAGCAGTACTTC. Amino acid sequence: CSVVPGGVSSYEQYF.

The table lists this clonotype with a few counts. V and J are TRBV6-5 and TRBJ2-1, with 12 bases lining up with TRBD2. The CDR3 spans 17 residues. V trimming: 5 bases; J trimming: 3 bases; junction bases outside the gene matches: 8. CDR1 is MNHEY, CDR2 SVGAGI, per germline. The CDR3 DNA reads as TGTGCCAGCAGTCCCGGACTAGCGGGGATGTTCTACAATGAGCAGTTCTTC. This sequence encodes CASSPGLAGMFYNEQFF.